The rows below give T cell receptor beta chains drawn from one sample of a study of blood T cell repertoires in COVID-19. The table came from immunoSEQ multiplex PCR; TCRdb's copy has only in-frame clones and leaves some out. The sample lists some 350,000 clones, around 87% occurring once. The sample consisted of peripheral blood. Receptors originate from a young man with active or convalescent COVID-19. Each CDR3 is given with its conserved first and last residue. A D gene is named only where the DNA matches it firmly. Size values are once, few and many counts, or a class for expanded clones, and some rows have none.

v_call	d_call	j_call	clone_size	cdr3_aa	cdr3_nt
TRBV7-8	NA	TRBJ1-1	NA	CASSLFGSTEAFF	TGTGCCAGCAGCTTATTTGGGAGCACTGAAGCTTTCTTT
TRBV6-5	TRBD1	TRBJ1-1	NA	CASRPDRGANTEAFF	TGTGCCAGCAGACCCGACAGGGGGGCGAACACTGAAGCTTTCTTT
TRBV3-1/TRBV3-2	NA	TRBJ1-1	once	CASSQETGVNTEAFF	TGTGCCAGCAGCCAAGAAACAGGCGTGAACACTGAAGCTTTCTTT
TRBV4-2	NA	TRBJ1-2	NA	CASSQALEPRANYGYTF	TGTGCCAGCAGCCAAGCCCTGGAGCCGAGAGCTAACTATGGCTACACCTTC
TRBV28	TRBD1	TRBJ1-5	NA	CASRAAGGYNQPQHF	TGTGCCAGCAGGGCGGCAGGGGGTTACAATCAGCCCCAGCATTTT
TRBV7-2	NA	TRBJ1-6	NA	CASSSPGSYNSPLHF	TGTGCCAGCAGCTCTCCCGGTTCCTATAATTCACCCCTCCACTTT
TRBV4-3	NA	TRBJ1-5	NA	CASSQDIGGGQPQHF	TGCGCCAGCAGCCAAGATATTGGAGGAGGTCAGCCCCAGCATTTT
TRBV3-1/TRBV3-2	NA	TRBJ2-1	NA	CASSQGHADGTYNEQFF	TGTGCCAGCAGCCAAGGACATGCTGACGGAACTTACAATGAGCAGTTCTTC
TRBV29-1	TRBD1	TRBJ2-1	NA	CSATRTGWNEQFF	TGCAGCGCCACGCGGACAGGGTGGAATGAGCAGTTCTTC
TRBV6-6	TRBD1	TRBJ2-2	NA	CASGAGQGRTGELFF	TGTGCCAGCGGGGCGGGACAGGGCCGGACCGGGGAGCTGTTTTTT
TRBV14	NA	TRBJ2-7	NA	CASSQAYEQYF	TGTGCCAGCAGCCAAGCTTACGAGCAGTACTTC
TRBV5-5	TRBD2	TRBJ2-1	NA	CASSLSGNSYNEQFF	TGTGCCAGCAGCTTAAGCGGGAACTCCTACAATGAGCAGTTCTTC
TRBV4-3	TRBD1	TRBJ1-2	NA	CASSQDPDRSIYTF	TGCGCCAGCAGCCAAGATCCGGACAGGTCCATATACACCTTC
TRBV5-4	NA	TRBJ2-5	NA	CASSLPRDGWRETQYF	TGTGCCAGCAGCTTGCCGCGGGATGGATGGAGAGAGACCCAGTACTTC
TRBV4-2	TRBD1	TRBJ1-1	NA	CASSNDRGGMNTEAFF	TGTGCCAGCAGCAACGACAGGGGGGGAATGAACACTGAAGCTTTCTTT
TRBV3-1/TRBV3-2	TRBD2	TRBJ2-2	NA	CASSRSEAGGLRLNTGELFF	TGTGCCAGCAGCCGCTCAGAAGCGGGGGGACTCCGTCTGAACACCGGGGAGCTGTTTTTT
TRBV5-1	TRBD2	TRBJ2-5	few	CASRTSGGRETQYF	TGCGCCAGCAGGACTAGCGGGGGGAGAGAGACCCAGTACTTC
TRBV12-3/TRBV12-4	NA	TRBJ2-7	NA	CASRSTGDYEQYF	TGTGCCAGCAGATCTACAGGAGATTACGAGCAGTACTTC
TRBV6-5	TRBD1	TRBJ2-7	NA	CASTSDRESHEQYF	TGTGCCAGCACCTCGGACAGGGAATCCCACGAGCAGTACTTC
TRBV11-2	TRBD1	TRBJ2-1	NA	CASSLTLIRGHNEQFF	TGTGCCAGCAGCTTAACCCTTATTAGGGGGCACAATGAGCAGTTCTTC
TRBV4-3	TRBD1	TRBJ1-3	NA	CASSQLTGSGNTIYF	TGCGCCAGCAGCCAACTGACAGGGAGTGGAAACACCATATATTTT
TRBV7-9	NA	TRBJ2-7	NA	CASSNNRAPYEQYF	TGTGCCAGCAGCAACAACAGGGCGCCCTACGAGCAGTACTTC
TRBV28	NA	TRBJ1-1	NA	CASSPPRATYTEAFF	TGTGCCAGCAGTCCCCCCAGGGCTACCTACACTGAAGCTTTCTTT
TRBV18	TRBD1	TRBJ1-1	NA	CASSYDGTGRNTEAFF	TGTGCCAGCTCATACGATGGGACAGGGAGGAACACTGAAGCTTTCTTT
TRBV4-1	TRBD2	TRBJ2-1	NA	CASSQGLLAGGPSEQFF	TGCGCCAGCAGCCAAGGATTACTAGCGGGGGGGCCGTCTGAGCAGTTCTTC
TRBV6-5	NA	TRBJ2-7	NA	CASSPTGVGYEQYF	TGTGCCAGCAGCCCAACGGGGGTGGGCTACGAGCAGTACTTC
TRBV29-1	TRBD1	TRBJ2-7	NA	CSVEGGQGSYEQYF	TGCAGCGTTGAGGGGGGACAGGGGAGCTACGAGCAGTACTTC
TRBV19	NA	TRBJ1-5	NA	CASKLRQGSYQPQHF	TGTGCCAGTAAGTTGAGGCAGGGGTCCTACCAGCCCCAGCATTTT
TRBV6-6	NA	TRBJ1-1	NA	CASSYVQGNTEAFF	TGTGCCAGCAGTTACGTTCAGGGGAACACTGAAGCTTTCTTT
TRBV15	TRBD1	TRBJ1-1	once	CATSSRNRGRRVSVEAFF	TGTGCCACCAGCAGCCGAAACAGGGGGCGCCGAGTTAGCGTTGAAGCTTTCTTT
TRBV7-3	TRBD1	TRBJ2-1	NA	CASSRVGTGHNEQFF	TGTGCCAGCAGCCGCGTGGGGACAGGTCACAATGAGCAGTTCTTC
TRBV4-3	NA	TRBJ1-3	few	CASSQDTFQRDTIYF	TGCGCCAGCAGCCAAGATACTTTTCAGAGGGACACCATATATTTT
TRBV24-1	NA	TRBJ1-5	NA	CATSTGPLGNQPQHF	TGTGCCACCAGTACAGGGCCGTTAGGCAATCAGCCCCAGCATTTT
TRBV28	NA	TRBJ2-1	once	CASSYRDKLTYNEQFF	TGTGCCAGCAGTTACAGGGACAAGCTCACATACAATGAGCAGTTCTTC
TRBV11-2	NA	TRBJ2-1	NA	CASSSTQGYNEQFF	TGTGCCAGCAGCTCGACCCAGGGGTACAATGAGCAGTTCTTC
TRBV6-1	TRBD1	TRBJ2-7	NA	CASSEAGTGSYEQYF	TGTGCCAGCAGTGAAGCCGGGACAGGCTCCTACGAGCAGTACTTC
TRBV11-1	TRBD1	TRBJ1-5	NA	CASSQRQGGNQPQHF	TGTGCCAGCAGCCAAAGACAGGGGGGAAATCAGCCCCAGCATTTT
TRBV15	TRBD1	TRBJ1-6	NA	CATSTGQGNSPLHF	TGTGCCACCAGCACGGGACAGGGTAATTCACCCCTCCACTTT
TRBV29-1	TRBD1	TRBJ1-1	NA	CSVDTWDRVNTEAFF	TGCAGCGTTGATACCTGGGACAGGGTTAACACTGAAGCTTTCTTT